The T cell receptor beta chain under discussion was sequenced for a study of Tregs in tolerant kidney transplant recipients. Clones were read by immunoSEQ multiplex PCR, and TCRdb kept only the in-frame ones, dropping some. The top ten hold roughly 1.8% of the sample, which has about 15,000 clones, around four fifths seen once. V lost 0 bases, J lost 1 base, and 6 bases lay in between. Germline loops: CDR1 MNHNY, CDR2 SVGAGI (reference sequence). The CDR3 spans 14 residues. This specimen was Tregs from blood, taken before the transplant. V is TRBV6-6 and J is TRBJ2-5; tentative D call: TRBD2 (5 bases). The receptor was isolated from a human donor who received a combined kidney and bone marrow transplant. The CDR3 region has the DNA TGTGCCAGCAGTTACTCGAGGGCCCAAGAGACCCAGTACTTC. Translated: CASSYSRAQETQYF.